The rows below give T cell receptor beta chains drawn from one sample of a study of CD8+CD57+ T cells in acquired aplastic anemia. In TCRdb, the reads were re-called with MiXCR into one record per CDR3 protein. The repertoire holds around 430,000 distinct CDR3 sequences, with roughly 34% as singletons. The sequencing input was sorted CD4+, CD8+, or CD8+CD57+ T cells (not recorded which) from PBMCs. Receptor source: a human donor with aplastic anemia. Each CDR3 is given with its conserved first and last residue. Each record gives: D gene, J gene, clone size, V gene, CDR3 protein, CDR3 DNA. A D gene is named only where the DNA matches it firmly. Not all rows give a size; the values are once, few, many and, for expanded clones, a class.

TRBD2 TRBJ2-3 once TRBV29-1 CSVRGLAGTTDTQYF TGCAGCGTGAGGGGACTAGCGGGGACCACAGATACGCAGTATTTT
- TRBJ2-1 few TRBV7-8 CASSPQRYNEQFF TGTGCCAGCAGCCCACAGAGGTACAATGAGCAGTTCTTC
- TRBJ1-6 few TRBV18 CASSPIPVKDSPLHF TGTGCCAGCTCACCAATTCCAGTGAAGGATTCACCCCTCCACTTT
- TRBJ2-7 - TRBV4-2 CASSQEGAVYEQYF TGTGCCAGCAGCCAAGAAGGGGCAGTCTACGAGCAGTACTTC
- TRBJ1-2 - TRBV20-1 CSVRPDNYGYTF TGCAGTGTCAGGCCCGATAACTATGGCTACACCTTC
- TRBJ2-7 - TRBV20-1 CSANSQAYEQYF TGCAGTGCTAACTCGCAGGCCTACGAGCAGTACTTC
TRBD1 TRBJ2-7 - TRBV2 CASSGGQGAHEQYF TGTGCCAGCTCCGGCGGGCAGGGGGCGCATGAGCAGTACTTC
- TRBJ1-3 - TRBV6-1 CASMVAGNTIYF TGTGCCAGCATGGTGGCAGGAAACACCATATATTTT
- TRBJ1-3 many TRBV7-2 CASSLVDGNTIYF TGTGCCAGCAGCTTAGTAGATGGAAACACCATATATTTT
- TRBJ1-3 - TRBV11-1 CASSIDAPSSGNTIYF TGTGCCAGCAGCATAGACGCCCCTTCCTCTGGAAACACCATATATTTT
- TRBJ2-4 - TRBV20-1 CSASRSGRNIQYF TGCAGTGCTAGTCGTTCGGGGAGAAACATTCAGTACTTC
TRBD1 TRBJ1-1 - TRBV11-2 CASSIRQGRNTEAFF TGTGCCAGCAGCATACGACAGGGCCGGAACACTGAAGCTTTCTTT
- TRBJ1-1 many TRBV20-1 CSASFRDRTEAFF TGCAGTGCTAGTTTCCGGGATCGAACTGAAGCTTTCTTT
- TRBJ2-3 many TRBV24-1 CATSDRLGRDTQYF TGTGCCACCAGTGATAGGCTGGGGAGGGATACGCAGTATTTT
- TRBJ2-7 many TRBV7-2 CASSLGASDSYEQYF TGTGCCAGCAGCTTAGGGGCTAGCGACTCCTACGAGCAGTACTTC